These 27 T cell receptor beta chains were sequenced from one sample in a study of T cells expressing NK-cell markers. TCRdb processed the 5' RACE reads again and assigns one entry to each CDR3 protein, with no DNA. The sample table includes about 460,000 distinct CDR3 sequences. The source material was blood T cells: a sorted CD56 or NKG2C T cell subset, CD4+ or CD8+ T cells, or bulk PBMC T cells (not recorded which). All receptors derive from a woman aged 45-60 years in good health.

The chain has TRBV5-1 and TRBJ2-2; TCRdb designates TRBD2, a call that cannot be tested without DNA. Germline V gene lookup returns CDR1 SGHRS and CDR2 YFSETQ. The CDR3 has 14 amino acids. CDR3 residues: CASSRERSLGELFF.

The rearrangement joins TRBV5-1 to TRBJ2-5. Looked up from germline, CDR1 is SGHRS and CDR2 is YFSETQ. The CDR3 contains 15 residues. This chain's CDR3 is CASSLSRRIQETQYF.

The rearrangement uses TRBV6-1 and TRBJ2-3; TCRdb reports TRBD1, a call that lacks DNA to check it against. The CDR3 is 11 amino acids. Germline assignment: CDR1 MNHNS and CDR2 SASEGT. This CDR3 is CASSEGEPQYF.

The J gene is TRBJ2-7, the V gene TRBV10-3; the TCRdb call, TRBD2, lacks DNA for checking. CDR3 length equals 13 residues. Germline assignment: CDR1 ENHRY and CDR2 SYGVKD. The chain's CDR3 is CAITGGGNYEQYF.

V is TRBV7-9 and J is TRBJ2-3; the D gene TCRdb calls, TRBD2, cannot be checked with no DNA. Germline V gene lookup returns CDR1 SEHNR and CDR2 FQNEAQ (reference sequence). The CDR3 consists of 17 residues. CDR3 sequence reads: CASSDRGDWFSTDTQYF.

The chain recombines TRBV19 with TRBJ2-7; the TCRdb call, TRBD2, lacks DNA for checking. CDR3 length: 15 residues. Germline lookup yields CDR1 LNHDA and CDR2 SQIVND (reference sequence). The CDR3 spells CASSAGTSIPYEQYF.

The chain recombines TRBV5-1 with TRBJ1-4; the TRBD1 assignment by TCRdb is unverifiable without DNA. Looked up from germline, CDR1 is SGHRS and CDR2 is YFSETQ. This CDR3 has 15 amino acids. This chain's CDR3 is CASSSDRASFEKLFF.

The rearrangement uses TRBV7-6 and TRBJ2-2; absent DNA, TCRdb's TRBD2 call cannot be checked. The CDR3 covers 13 residues. Germline CDR1 SGHVS, CDR2 FNYEAQ. This CDR3 reads CASSPASPGELFF.

The genes are TRBV11-2 and TRBJ2-1; TCRdb outputs TRBD2, but without DNA this stays unchecked. This CDR3 comprises 13 residues. CDR1 is SGHAT and CDR2 is FQNNGV in the germline V gene. The CDR3 spells CASSPGAGVEQFF.

The gene calls are TRBV6-5 and TRBJ2-7. The CDR3 covers 16 residues. Per the germline V gene, CDR1 is MNHEY and CDR2 is SVGAGI. The chain's CDR3 is CASSYSRVGISYEQYF.

This sequence joins TRBV20-1 and TRBJ1-5. Per the germline V gene, CDR1 is DFQATT and CDR2 is SNEGSKA (reference sequence). This CDR3 is built from 16 residues. The CDR3 sequence is CSATGTPGLGNQPQHF.

The genes are TRBV24-1 and TRBJ2-1; the D call from TCRdb, TRBD2, cannot be confirmed without DNA. This CDR3 comprises 15 residues. Germline V gene lookup returns CDR1 KGHDR and CDR2 SFDVKD. This CDR3 is CATSAPQVPSNEQFF.

The chain recombines TRBV24-1 with TRBJ2-3; TCRdb outputs TRBD1, but without DNA this stays unchecked. Germline V gene data show CDR1 as KGHDR and CDR2 as SFDVKD. This CDR3 region has 14 residues. The chain's CDR3 is CATSGYRGTDTQYF.

The V gene is TRBV20-1, the J gene TRBJ2-1; the D gene TCRdb calls, TRBD2, cannot be checked with no DNA. This CDR3 comprises 14 residues. Germline V gene lookup returns CDR1 DFQATT and CDR2 SNEGSKA (reference sequence). Here the CDR3 reads CSATDERERNEQFF.

The chain couples TRBV18 to TRBJ1-2. From germline, CDR1 is KGHSH and CDR2 LQKENI. The CDR3 totals 15 residues. The CDR3 is CASSHRTDLNYGYTF. The full variable domain, with the rest looked up from reference TRBV18 and TRBJ1-2, is NAGVMQNPRHLVRRRGQEARLRCSPMKGHSHVYWYRQLPEEGLKFMVYLQKENIIDESGMPKERFSAEFPKEGPSILRIQQVVRGDSAAYFCASSHRTDLNYGYTFGSGTRLTVV.

V and J are TRBV12-3 or TRBV12-4 and TRBJ1-4. The CDR3 loop spans 13 amino acids. The CDR3 here is CATKGGKDQKLFF.

The CDR3: CASGGWKSSGNTIYF. The rearrangement uses TRBV28 and TRBJ1-3; TCRdb calls TRBD1, which cannot be checked without DNA. Germline CDR1 MDHEN, CDR2 SYDVKM. This CDR3 is built from 15 residues. Based on the CDR3 plus reference TRBV28 and TRBJ1-3, the full variable domain is DVKVTQSSRYLVKRTGEKVFLECVQDMDHENMFWYRQDPGLGLRLIYFSYDVKMKEKGDIPEGYSVSREKKERFSLILESASTNQTSMYLCASGGWKSSGNTIYFGEGSWLTVV.

This chain uses TRBV7-6 with TRBJ2-1; TCRdb names TRBD2, which stays unverified in the absence of DNA. Looked up from germline, CDR1 is SGHVS and CDR2 is FNYEAQ. The CDR3 sequence is 21 residues long. Here the CDR3 reads CASSLAPLVSGRTSSYNEQFF.

The chain links TRBV24-1 to TRBJ2-1; TCRdb indicates TRBD2, and absent DNA this call remains unverified. CDR3 length equals 18 residues. Germline V CDR1 and CDR2: KGHDR, SFDVKD. The CDR3 spells CATSDFRLGGPPYNEQFF.

The chain links TRBV7-9 to TRBJ2-2; TCRdb selects TRBD2, and the lack of DNA leaves this call unchecked. Germline V CDR1 and CDR2: SEHNR, FQNEAQ (reference sequence). The length of the CDR3 is 14 residues. The chain's CDR3 is CASSLDQGPRELFF.

The chain employs TRBV12-3 or TRBV12-4 and TRBJ2-4; TCRdb names TRBD2, which stays unverified in the absence of DNA. This CDR3 has 16 residues. CDR3 sequence: CASSPGTSLAKNIQYF.

J is TRBJ2-7 and V is TRBV27; checking the TCRdb D call of TRBD2 is not possible without DNA. This CDR3 comprises 16 residues. Per the germline V gene, CDR1 is MNHEY and CDR2 is SMNVEV (reference sequence). The CDR3 region is CASSAPTSGRVYEQYF.

The rearrangement uses TRBV12-3 or TRBV12-4 and TRBJ2-7; TCRdb calls TRBD1, which cannot be checked without DNA. The CDR3 is made up of 12 amino acids. The CDR3 here is CASSLSGGEQYF.

The J gene is TRBJ2-1, the V gene TRBV20-1. This CDR3 is 13 amino acids long. CDR1 and CDR2 (germline): DFQATT, SNEGSKA (reference sequence). CDR3 region: CSARDLVYNEQFF.

This chain connects TRBV12-3 or TRBV12-4 to TRBJ1-1. The CDR3 runs 13 residues. CDR3 amino acids: CASTPPDTERAFF.

The chain recombines TRBV15 with TRBJ1-3; TCRdb reports TRBD1, a call that lacks DNA to check it against. Germline-derived CDR1 and CDR2 are LNHNV and YYDKDF (reference sequence). The CDR3 covers 15 residues. The CDR3 protein is CATSGDRGPGNTIYF.

The J gene is TRBJ2-5, the V gene TRBV6-5. In germline, CDR1 is MNHEY, CDR2 SVGAGI. This CDR3 spans 15 amino acids. Here the CDR3 reads CASSYSSGIKETQYF.